This T cell receptor (beta chain) stems from a study of cytomegalovirus exposure and HLA in healthy donors. About this clone itself: The sample contains more than one DNA sequence encoding this CDR3.

Repertoires were generated with immunoSEQ multiplex PCR, while TCRdb's copy carries only in-frame clones and drops some. The sample records under 200,000 clones, more than 80% being singletons. Trimming pared 0 bases from V and 4 bases from J, leaving 7 bases between. The germline V gene encodes CDR1 GTSNPN and CDR2 SVGIG (reference sequence). The CDR3 totals 12 residues. The sequence derives from a woman between 18 and 29 years old in good health and CMV-seropositive. The sequenced sample consisted of PBMCs. This chain joins TRBV30 and TRBJ2-7, with D maybe TRBD1 (6 bases). The CDR3 sequence: CAWSVQGYEQYF. In DNA form, the CDR3 reads TGTGCCTGGAGTGTACAGGGATACGAGCAGTACTTC. Looking up the rest from reference TRBV30 and TRBJ2-7 gives the full variable domain: SQTIHQWPATLVQPVGSPLSLECTVEGTSNPNLYWYRQAAGRGLQLLFYSVGIGQISSEVPQNLSASRPQDRQFILSSKKLLLSDSGFYLCAWSVQGYEQYFGPGTRLTVT.